This T cell receptor beta chain was sequenced in a study of blood T cell repertoires in COVID-19. The V segment lost 1 base and the J segment 5 bases; nucleotides outside the gene matches: 2. The CDR3 runs to 15 residues. Looked up from germline, CDR1 is MNHEY and CDR2 is SVGEGT. Only in-frame clones appear in the TCRdb table, and some are missing; sequencing was by immunoSEQ multiplex PCR. The sample carries 150,000 to 200,000 clones, about 81% recorded once. The V and J genes are TRBV6-2 or TRBV6-3 and TRBJ2-2, with 9 bases fitting TRBD1. The sequence derives from a human donor in a cohort sampled during active COVID-19. Sequencing was carried out using peripheral blood. In nucleotides, the CDR3 is TGTGCCAGCAGTTACTTAGGGACAGGGACCGGGGAGCTGTTTTTT. Its protein product is CASSYLGTGTGELFF.